Listed below are T cell receptor beta chains from one sample, sequenced in a study of identifying expanded T cells in peripheral blood. Generated by immunoSEQ multiplex PCR, the TCRdb table keeps only in-frame clones and is missing some. In the table there are about 85,000 clones, approximately 91% of which are singletons. Source material: blood. Receptor source: a person aged 18-70 years in good health. CDR3s include the opening cysteine and the closing phenylalanine or tryptophan. D genes are given only for firm matches. Clone size is stated in some rows and not others, as once, few, many or a class when expanded.

V gene	D gene	clone size	J gene	CDR3 DNA	CDR3 protein
TRBV19	TRBD2	NA	TRBJ2-7	TGTGCCAGTAGTACGTCTAGCGGGAGGTATGAGCAGTACTTC	CASSTSSGRYEQYF
TRBV5-5	TRBD1	NA	TRBJ2-3	TGTGCCAGCAGCTGTGGGGCGAACCTACTCGGACAGGGTGGAGATACGCAGTATTTT	CASSCGANLLGQGGDTQYF
TRBV18	TRBD1	NA	TRBJ2-7	TGTGCCAGCTCGCCGCCGGGACAGGGGACCTACGAGCAGTACTTC	CASSPPGQGTYEQYF
TRBV4-3	TRBD2	NA	TRBJ2-3	TGCGCCAGCAGCCAAAATCGCCGACTAGCGGGGGGCGGGATTACAGATACGCAGTATTTT	CASSQNRRLAGGGITDTQYF
TRBV5-1	NA	NA	TRBJ2-7	TGCGCCAGCAGCTTGGGGGGCACGTCCTACGAGCAGTACTTC	CASSLGGTSYEQYF
TRBV11-2	NA	NA	TRBJ2-1	TGTGCCGGGTCGGCGCTTGCGTACAATGAGCAGTTCTTC	CAGSALAYNEQFF
TRBV2	TRBD1	once	TRBJ1-5	TGTGCCAGCAGCCCTGACAGGGGTCAGCCCCAGCATTTT	CASSPDRGQPQHF
TRBV6-5	NA	NA	TRBJ2-3	TGTGCCAGCAGTTACTCGACGGGGTTAAATACAGATACGCAGTATTTT	CASSYSTGLNTDTQYF
TRBV11-3	TRBD1	NA	TRBJ2-5	TGTGCCAGCACCATGATACCGGGACAGGGTACGAAAGAGCAGTACTTC	CASTMIPGQGTKEQYF
TRBV27	NA	NA	TRBJ2-3	TGTGCCAGCAGCCGCGAGAACACAGATACGCAGTATTTT	CASSRENTDTQYF
TRBV4-2	TRBD2	NA	TRBJ2-1	TGTGCCAGCAGCCAGACTCCCGCTAGCGGGGGAGAAGCAGGGCAGTTCTTC	CASSQTPASGGEAGQFF
TRBV19	TRBD2	once	TRBJ2-1	TGTGCCAGCAGAAAGAAGCGGGAGGATTTCAATGAGCAGTTCTTC	CASRKKREDFNEQFF
TRBV6-5	NA	NA	TRBJ2-7	TGTGCCAGCAGACTCTCCTACGAGCAGTACTTC	CASRLSYEQYF
TRBV10-2	NA	NA	TRBJ2-1	TGCGCCAGCAGTGAGTCGGGGCGGGAGCAGTTCTTC	CASSESGREQFF
TRBV5-4	TRBD2	NA	TRBJ2-3	TGTGCCAGCAGTTACACCGGACTAGTCAAGGGAGATACGCAGTATTTT	CASSYTGLVKGDTQYF
TRBV11-1	NA	once	TRBJ1-4	TGTGCCAGCAGCGGACGGAGGAATGAAAAACTGTTTTTT	CASSGRRNEKLFF
TRBV6-6	NA	NA	TRBJ2-1	TGTGCCAGCAGTTCCCGGGACGCGGGCTTAAATGAGCAGTTCTTC	CASSSRDAGLNEQFF
TRBV30	NA	NA	TRBJ2-7	TGTGCCTGGAGTGTAGGCCAGGGACGCGACGAGCAGTACTTC	CAWSVGQGRDEQYF
TRBV25-1	TRBD1	NA	TRBJ2-5	TGTGCCAGCAGTGAACTCGACAGGGGGTCACAAGAGACCCAGTACTTC	CASSELDRGSQETQYF
TRBV9	NA	NA	TRBJ2-7	TGTGCCAGCAGCGTGAATCCGGGGTCCTCCTACGAGCAGTACTTC	CASSVNPGSSYEQYF
TRBV2	TRBD1	NA	TRBJ1-1	TGTGCCAGCACTTCGGACAGGGCCAACACTGAAGCTTTCTTT	CASTSDRANTEAFF
TRBV11-3	NA	NA	TRBJ2-3	TGTGCCAGCAGCCCAGGGGCGGTGGGAGCAGATACGCAGTATTTT	CASSPGAVGADTQYF
TRBV5-1	NA	NA	TRBJ2-3	TGCGCCAGCAGCGAGACAGATACGCAGTATTTT	CASSETDTQYF
TRBV15	NA	NA	TRBJ2-3	TGTGCCACCCTCAACCGGGGGCGCACAGATACGCAGTATTTT	CATLNRGRTDTQYF
TRBV7-2	NA	once	TRBJ1-3	TGTGCCAGCAGCAGAGGGGACATACCCGGAAACACCATATATTTT	CASSRGDIPGNTIYF
TRBV6-1	NA	NA	TRBJ1-6	TGTGCCAGCAGTACTTCCTTGGGGGGCTCACCCCTCCACTTT	CASSTSLGGSPLHF
TRBV19	NA	NA	TRBJ1-1	TGTGCCAGTAGTAGCCGGGGGGGTCGGATGAACACTGAAGCTTTCTTT	CASSSRGGRMNTEAFF
TRBV7-2	NA	NA	TRBJ1-5	TGTGCCAGCAGCTTAGCAAACAATCAGCCCCAGCATTTT	CASSLANNQPQHF
TRBV19	NA	NA	TRBJ2-3	TGTGCCAGTAGTTTTAGTAGCACAGATACGCAGTATTTT	CASSFSSTDTQYF
TRBV6-6	NA	NA	TRBJ1-2	TGTGCCAGCAGTTACCAGGCAGACTATGGCTACACCTTC	CASSYQADYGYTF
TRBV6-6	TRBD1	NA	TRBJ1-5	TGTGCCAGCAGTCCCCGGGACAGGGTTCAGCCCCAGCATTTT	CASSPRDRVQPQHF
TRBV9	TRBD1	NA	TRBJ1-2	TGTGCCAGCAGCGAATACGACAGGGGGCCTGACTATGGCTACACCTTC	CASSEYDRGPDYGYTF
TRBV28	NA	NA	TRBJ2-7	TGTGCCAGCAGTTTCCCCCTTGACCCCTACGAGCAGTACTTC	CASSFPLDPYEQYF
TRBV21-1	NA	NA	TRBJ1-1	TGTGCCAGCAGCGCCTTTAAGACGGGGAACACTGAAGCTTTCTTT	CASSAFKTGNTEAFF
TRBV7-9	NA	NA	TRBJ1-3	TGTGCCAGCAGCTTAGCGGGCGCTGGAAACACCATATATTTT	CASSLAGAGNTIYF
TRBV15	NA	NA	TRBJ2-2	TGTGCCACCAGCAGAGAAGGGGGTGGAAACACCGGGGAGCTGTTTTTT	CATSREGGGNTGELFF
TRBV7-9	NA	few	TRBJ1-5	TGTGCCAGCAGCTTATGGGAGGGCCTCTCTCAGCCCCAGCATTTT	CASSLWEGLSQPQHF
TRBV28	NA	once	TRBJ1-1	TGTGCCAGCAGTTTACAGAACACTGAAGCTTTCTTT	CASSLQNTEAFF
TRBV28	NA	NA	TRBJ1-2	TGTGCCAGCATGGGAGACAGACGCTACACCTTC	CASMGDRRYTF
TRBV18	TRBD1	NA	TRBJ1-5	TGTGCCAGCTCACCAGGAGGTCTGACAGGGGGCAGCAATCAGCCCCAGCATTTT	CASSPGGLTGGSNQPQHF
TRBV10-2	NA	once	TRBJ2-7	TGCGCCACCCGGGACTTTTTCGACTCCTACGAGCAGTACTTC	CATRDFFDSYEQYF
TRBV7-2	TRBD1	NA	TRBJ2-3	TGTGCCAGCAGAACACAAGCCCAGGGGGTAGTCAGCACAGATACGCAGTATTTT	CASRTQAQGVVSTDTQYF
TRBV12-5	NA	NA	TRBJ1-4	TGTGCTAGTGGTTTGGGACCGTCTAATGAAAAACTGTTTTTT	CASGLGPSNEKLFF
TRBV19	TRBD1	few	TRBJ1-5	TGTGCCAGTAGTACTTCAGGGGGCTTGCTCAATCAGCCCCAGCATTTT	CASSTSGGLLNQPQHF
TRBV6-1	TRBD1	medium-sized	TRBJ1-6	TGTGCCAGCAGTGATGGACAGGGAGGAAATTCACCCCTCCACTTT	CASSDGQGGNSPLHF
TRBV7-8	TRBD1	NA	TRBJ2-7	TGTGCCAGCAGATCGACAGGGGGCCACTACGAGCAGTACTTC	CASRSTGGHYEQYF
TRBV12-5	TRBD1	NA	TRBJ2-2	TGTGCTAGTGGTTTGCTGACAGGGGCCACCGGGGAGCTGTTTTTT	CASGLLTGATGELFF
TRBV7-2	NA	NA	TRBJ2-3	TGTGCCAGCAGCCCACCTCCCGGACACCCGGGGTCAGATACGCAGTATTTT	CASSPPPGHPGSDTQYF
TRBV23-1	TRBD1	NA	TRBJ1-4	TGCGCCAGCAGTCAATCTGTCTACAGGGGGAGGGCAACTAATGAAAAACTGTTTTTT	CASSQSVYRGRATNEKLFF